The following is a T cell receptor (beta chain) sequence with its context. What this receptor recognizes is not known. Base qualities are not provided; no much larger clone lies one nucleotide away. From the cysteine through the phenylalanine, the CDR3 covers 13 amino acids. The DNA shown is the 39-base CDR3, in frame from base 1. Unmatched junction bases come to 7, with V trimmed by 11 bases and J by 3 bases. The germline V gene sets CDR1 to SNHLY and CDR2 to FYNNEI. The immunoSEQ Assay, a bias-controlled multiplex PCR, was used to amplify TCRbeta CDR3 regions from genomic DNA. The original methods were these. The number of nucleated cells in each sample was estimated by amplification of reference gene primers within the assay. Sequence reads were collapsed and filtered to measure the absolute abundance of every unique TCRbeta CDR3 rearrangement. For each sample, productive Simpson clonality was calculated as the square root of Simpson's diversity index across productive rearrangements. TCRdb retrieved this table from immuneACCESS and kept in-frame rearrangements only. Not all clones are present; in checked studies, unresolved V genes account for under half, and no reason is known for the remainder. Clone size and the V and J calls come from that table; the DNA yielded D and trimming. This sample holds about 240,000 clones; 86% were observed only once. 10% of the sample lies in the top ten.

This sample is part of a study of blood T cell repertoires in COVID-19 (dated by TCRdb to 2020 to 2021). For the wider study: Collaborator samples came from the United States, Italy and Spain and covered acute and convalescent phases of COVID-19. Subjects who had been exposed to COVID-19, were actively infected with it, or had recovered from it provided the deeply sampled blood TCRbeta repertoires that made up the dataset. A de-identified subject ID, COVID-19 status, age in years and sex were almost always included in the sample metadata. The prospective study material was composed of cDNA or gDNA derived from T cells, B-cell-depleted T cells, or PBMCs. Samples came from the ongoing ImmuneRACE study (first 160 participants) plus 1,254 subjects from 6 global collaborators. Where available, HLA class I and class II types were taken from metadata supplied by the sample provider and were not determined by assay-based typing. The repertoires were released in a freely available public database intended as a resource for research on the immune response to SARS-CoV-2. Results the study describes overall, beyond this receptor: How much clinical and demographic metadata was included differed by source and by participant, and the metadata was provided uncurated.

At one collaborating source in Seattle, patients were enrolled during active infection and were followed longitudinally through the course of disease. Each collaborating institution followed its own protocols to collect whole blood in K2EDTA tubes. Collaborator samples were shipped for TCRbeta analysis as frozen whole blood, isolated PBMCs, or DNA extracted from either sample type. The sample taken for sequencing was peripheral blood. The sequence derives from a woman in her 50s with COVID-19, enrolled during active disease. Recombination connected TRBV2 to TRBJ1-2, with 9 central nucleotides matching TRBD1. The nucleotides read TGTGCCGGACAGGGGATAGGGGACTATGGCTACACCTTC. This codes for CAGQGIGDYGYTF.